What follows are 22 T cell receptor beta chains derived from one specimen sequenced in a study of memory CD4+ T cells and cytomegalovirus serostatus (dated by TCRdb to about 2019). Library preparation employed the immunoSEQ multiplex PCR assay. TCRdb provides this immuneACCESS table in a form limited to in-frame rearrangements. Some clones are lacking; in checked studies, under half of them reflect an unresolved V gene, and why the rest are absent is not known. Here the sample has about 42,000 clones; 60% to 85% occur a single time. 0.55% to 0.6% of the sample rests with the top ten. A FACSAria II was used to sort memory CD4+ T cells, defined as single viable CD3+CD4+CD8-CD45RO+ cells. The sample comprised memory CD4+ T cells from blood. The source of these receptors is an adult in good health and CMV-seronegative.

This sequence joins TRBV11-2 and TRBJ2-4, with D possibly being TRBD1 (5 bases). The CDR3 covers 12 residues. V dropped 6 bases and J dropped 2 bases, with 5 bases sitting between them. From germline, CDR1 is SGHAT and CDR2 FQNNGV. As DNA, the CDR3 is TGTGCCAGCAGGGGGCCCAAAAACATTCAGTACTTC. Translated: CASRGPKNIQYF. Variable domain in full (rest from reference TRBV11-2 and TRBJ2-4): EAGVAQSPRYKIIEKRQSVAFWCNPISGHATLYWYQQILGQGPKLLIQFQNNGVVDDSQLPKDRFSAERLKGVDSTLKIQPAKLEDSAVYLCASRGPKNIQYFGAGTRLSVL.

V usage is TRBV19 and J usage is TRBJ2-1, with 7 bases matching TRBD1. This CDR3 contains 14 residues. Germline V gene data show CDR1 as LNHDA and CDR2 as SQIVND (reference sequence). J gave up 1 base and V 10 bases, and 7 bases lay outside the gene matches. The CDR3 here is CATKQGWSYNEQFF. For the CDR3, the DNA is TGTGCCACTAAACAGGGGTGGTCCTACAATGAGCAGTTCTTC.

This chain uses TRBV6-5 with TRBJ1-2; no clear D gene. V was cut by 0 bases and J by 7 bases, with 18 bases left in between. This CDR3 contains 16 residues. Germline V gene sequence: CDR1 MNHEY, CDR2 SVGAGI. In nucleotides, the CDR3 is TGTGCCAGCAGTTACTCGAAGGGAGGGCCAAGAGGTGGCTACACCTTC. Translated, it gives CASSYSKGGPRGGYTF.

The chain links TRBV7-2 to TRBJ1-3; D call uncertain. The CDR3 runs to 15 residues. Trimming cost V 1 base and J 7 bases, with 14 bases left between them. CDR1 SGHTA and CDR2 FQGNSA come from the germline V gene. The CDR3 bases are TGTGCCAGCAGCTTAGGATCCTCGGCTATTAACACCATATATTTT. Amino acid sequence: CASSLGSSAINTIYF.

This chain connects TRBV28 to TRBJ1-2; D remains ambiguous. Trimming stripped 5 bases from V and 8 bases from J, with 27 bases between. The CDR3 spans 17 residues. Germline V lookup: CDR1 MDHEN, CDR2 SYDVKM. CDR3 protein: CASSRADTAGWARGYTF. CDR3 DNA sequence: TGTGCCAGCAGTCGGGCTGACACTGCGGGTTGGGCGAGGGGCTACACCTTC.

J is TRBJ1-2 and V is TRBV10-2; no firm D call. With 5 bases removed from V and 7 bases from J, the gap between germline ends came to 14 bases. The CDR3 runs 13 residues. Per the germline V gene, CDR1 is WSHSY and CDR2 is SAAADI. The CDR3 DNA reads TGCGCCAGCAGTTCCTCCCTCGCCCGTGGCTACACCTTC. Its protein product is CASSSSLARGYTF.

The chain recombines TRBV7-9 with TRBJ2-3; TRBD2 aligns across 12 bases. This CDR3 contains 18 residues. After removal of 5 bases from V and 4 bases from J, the junction contained 13 bases not matched to a gene. CDR1 and CDR2 (germline): SEHNR, FQNEAQ (reference sequence). In DNA, the CDR3 is TGTGCCAGCAGCCCCACTTTGTCTCTAGCGGGGGGGGCAGATACGCAGTATTTT. Amino acid sequence: CASSPTLSLAGGADTQYF.

The chain recombines TRBV30 with TRBJ2-2; the D is unclear. The CDR3 sequence is 11 residues long. Germline-derived CDR1 and CDR2 are GTSNPN and SVGIG (reference sequence). Trimming left V 3 bases short and J 6 bases short, with 5 bases between. In nucleotides, the CDR3 is TGTGCCTGGAGCGAGCCCGGGGAGCTGTTTTTT. Translated: CAWSEPGELFF.

This chain joins TRBV7-9 and TRBJ1-1; 9 positions match TRBD1. Looked up from germline, CDR1 is SEHNR and CDR2 is FQNEAQ (reference sequence). CDR3 length equals 17 residues. V lost 6 bases to trimming and J lost 0 bases; unmatched junction nucleotides: 11. The CDR3 sequence: CASRDARTGVLNTEAFF. In DNA form, the CDR3 reads TGTGCCAGCAGAGATGCGCGGACAGGGGTCTTGAACACTGAAGCTTTCTTT.

The chain joins TRBV11-3 to TRBJ1-4; no reliable D call. CDR1 SGHNT and CDR2 YENEEA come from the germline V gene. The V end lost 3 bases, the J end lost 7 bases, and 9 bases lay between the germline ends. The CDR3 totals 13 residues. In nucleotides, the CDR3 is TGTGCCAGCAGCTTCGGAGTGAGTGAAAAACTGTTTTTT. This gives the protein CASSFGVSEKLFF.

Of note for this clone: This CDR3 fails to terminate in the conserved phenylalanine or tryptophan, so it likely reflects a read error. This chain links TRBV28 with TRBJ2-7; 8 nucleotides agree with TRBD1. The length of the CDR3 is 15 residues. Per the germline V gene, CDR1 is MDHEN and CDR2 is SYDVKM. V lost 6 bases and J lost 5; bases outside the gene matches: 12. This chain's CDR3 is CASRGQGADWDEQYL. DNA for the CDR3: TGTGCCAGCAGAGGACAGGGAGCGGATTGGGACGAGCAGTACCTC.

The chain combines TRBV11-2 with TRBJ1-5; D is perhaps TRBD1 (5 bases). The CDR3 covers 15 residues. The V gene lost 0 bases and the J gene lost 5 bases, with 11 bases spanning the gap. Germline-derived CDR1 and CDR2 are SGHAT and FQNNGV. CDR3 sequence reads: CASSLDGAGHQPQHF. The CDR3 DNA is TGTGCCAGCAGCTTAGATGGGGCAGGGCATCAGCCCCAGCATTTT.

The J gene is TRBJ2-3, the V gene TRBV11-2; 11 positions match TRBD1. In germline, CDR1 is SGHAT, CDR2 FQNNGV. This CDR3 has 17 amino acids. V lost 1 base to trimming and J lost 3 bases; unmatched junction nucleotides: 6. CDR3 sequence reads: CASSLVGQGALTDTQYF. The CDR3 coding sequence is TGTGCCAGCAGCTTAGTTGGACAGGGGGCATTGACAGATACGCAGTATTTT.

This clone was counted between two and nine times. J is TRBJ1-1 and V is TRBV5-1; no clear D. This CDR3 is built from 11 residues. The germline CDR1 and CDR2 sequences are SGHRS and YFSETQ. With 0 bases removed from V and 4 bases from J, the gap between germline ends came to 1 base. The CDR3 here is CASSLGTEAFF. CDR3 nucleotides: TGCGCCAGCAGCTTGGGCACTGAAGCTTTCTTT.

The chain employs TRBV18 and TRBJ2-7; D is unclear. The CDR3 has 13 residues. Trimming shortened V by 3 bases and J by 6 bases, and 12 bases separated the two germline ends. Germline loops: CDR1 KGHSH, CDR2 LQKENI. CDR3 in amino acids: CASSPGLLGEQYF. The CDR3 DNA reads as TGTGCCAGCTCACCCGGGTTGCTGGGCGAGCAGTACTTC.

The chain uses TRBV5-1 and TRBJ2-1, with 9 bases matching TRBD1. Losses at the gene ends were 3 bases for V and 5 bases for J; bases not matched to a gene: 6. Germline CDR1 SGHRS, CDR2 YFSETQ. The CDR3 is 15 amino acids. DNA for the CDR3: TGCGCCAGCAGCTACGCCGGGACAGGGCACAATGAGCAGTTCTTC. Its translation: CASSYAGTGHNEQFF.

CDR3 amino acids: CASSVGPLMANTEAFF. The CDR3 nucleotides read TGTGCCAGCAGCGTAGGCCCTTTGATGGCGAACACTGAAGCTTTCTTT. The V gene is TRBV9, the J gene TRBJ1-1; D unclear. The germline CDR1 and CDR2 sequences are SGDLS and YYNGEE. This CDR3 contains 16 residues. V was shortened by 0 bases and J by 1 base, with 13 bases between the two germline ends.

The chain recombines TRBV19 with TRBJ2-1; tentatively, D is TRBD2 (5 bases). Germline-derived CDR1 and CDR2 are LNHDA and SQIVND (reference sequence). CDR3 length: 14 amino acids. V shed 6 bases and J shed 6 bases, with 15 bases lying between them. CDR3 amino acids: CASSPVGGGNEQFF. In nucleotides, the CDR3 is TGTGCCAGTAGCCCCGTGGGTGGAGGCAATGAGCAGTTCTTC.

This clone has just a few counts. V usage is TRBV19 and J usage is TRBJ2-2; D is perhaps TRBD1 (6 bases). Germline loops: CDR1 LNHDA, CDR2 SQIVND (reference sequence). The ends were cut back, 6 bases at V and 6 bases at J, with 17 bases in the middle. CDR3 length: 15 residues. This chain's CDR3 is CASRLDRSVAGELFF. The DNA for the CDR3 is TGTGCCAGTAGGCTAGACAGGTCGGTGGCCGGGGAGCTGTTTTTT.

The chain couples TRBV4-2 to TRBJ2-5; no reliable D call. V was cut by 2 bases and J by 2 bases, with 6 bases left in between. The CDR3 has 13 residues. Germline CDR1 LGHNA, CDR2 YNFKEQ. The CDR3 reads CASSQNQQETQYF. The CDR3, as DNA: TGTGCCAGCAGCCAAAACCAACAAGAGACCCAGTACTTC.

The chain joins TRBV6-6 to TRBJ1-2; maybe TRBD1 (5 bases). Germline V gene lookup returns CDR1 MNHNY and CDR2 SVGAGI (reference sequence). V lost 6 bases and J 12 bases, leaving 17 bases between the germline ends. The CDR3 length is 12 residues. CDR3 nucleotides: TGTGCCAGCAGGCAGTGGGGAGGAGGGGACACCTTC. It specifies CASRQWGGGDTF.

This clone was counted between two and nine times. CDR3 DNA sequence: TGTGCCAGCAGTTCCCCGGGCCTAGACCAAGAGACCCAGTACTTC. Its protein is CASSSPGLDQETQYF. V and J are TRBV27 and TRBJ2-5; no clear D. This CDR3 is 15 amino acids long. Germline V gene data show CDR1 as MNHEY and CDR2 as SMNVEV (reference sequence). Between the trimmed V and J ends, which lost 4 bases and 0 bases, there was a span of 12 bases.